The 21 T cell receptor beta chains listed next were all sequenced from one sample in a study of blood T cell repertoires in COVID-19. Clones were read by immunoSEQ multiplex PCR, and TCRdb kept only the in-frame ones, dropping some. The data hold fewer than 200,000 clones, with roughly four fifths observed a single time. Specimen: PBMCs or T cells enriched from blood (not recorded which). Every receptor here comes from a man between 45 and 60 years old who had recovered from COVID-19.

The V gene is TRBV5-1, the J gene TRBJ2-5; 7 bases map to TRBD1. Germline CDR1 SGHRS, CDR2 YFSETQ. This CDR3 has 16 residues. V trimming: 5 bases; J trimming: 2 bases; junction bases outside the gene matches: 12. DNA for the CDR3: TGCGCCAGCAGAATACCGACAGGGCGTGGGCAAGAGACCCAGTACTTC. Protein: CASRIPTGRGQETQYF.

The rearrangement links TRBV9 to TRBJ1-1; D gene uncertain. Germline V gene data show CDR1 as SGDLS and CDR2 as YYNGEE. This CDR3 has 12 residues. Deletions cut 3 bases from V and 5 bases from J, with 8 bases between. Here the CDR3 DNA reads TGTGCCAGCAGCGAGGCGGATACTGAAGCTTTCTTT. It codes for CASSEADTEAFF.

The rearrangement uses TRBV6-1 and TRBJ1-6, with TRBD1 matching over 11 bases. CDR1 and CDR2 from the germline V gene are MNHNS and SASEGT. Trimming took 4 bases from V and 3 from J; bases not matched to a gene: 5. The CDR3 extends over 17 amino acids. The CDR3 loop is CASSGGDRGVYNSPLHF. The CDR3 bases are TGTGCCAGCAGTGGGGGGGACAGGGGGGTCTATAATTCACCCCTCCACTTT.

The CDR3 sequence is CSVMAQSNQPQHF. CDR3 nucleotides: TGCAGCGTTATGGCACAAAGCAATCAGCCCCAGCATTTT. The chain couples TRBV29-1 to TRBJ1-5; D gene unclear. V shed 5 bases and J shed 1 base, with 9 bases lying between them. The CDR3 totals 13 residues. CDR1 SQVTM and CDR2 ANQGSEA come from the germline V gene. Filled out from reference TRBV29-1 and TRBJ1-5, the complete variable domain reads SAVISQKPSRDICQRGTSLTIQCQVDSQVTMMFWYRQQPGQSLTLIATANQGSEATYESGFVIDKFPISRPNLTFSTLTVSNMSPEDSSIYLCSVMAQSNQPQHFGDGTRLSIL.

This chain uses TRBV6-4 with TRBJ2-1, with TRBD2 matching 9 bases. The CDR3 consists of 15 residues. Losses at the gene ends were 2 bases for V and 4 bases for J; bases not matched to a gene: 3. Germline lookup yields CDR1 MRHNA and CDR2 SNTAGT. The CDR3 is CASSDAGGAYNEQFF. CDR3 bases: TGTGCCAGCAGTGACGCGGGGGGGGCGTACAATGAGCAGTTCTTC.

The chain employs TRBV4-1 and TRBJ2-3; 10 nucleotides line up with TRBD2. CDR1 is MGHRA, CDR2 YSYEKL, per germline. V lost 0 bases, J lost 5 bases, and 17 bases stayed unmatched. The CDR3 sequence is 20 residues long. In nucleotides, the CDR3 is TGCGCCAGCAGCCAAGAGAGGTGGAGCGGGGGGGCCTCTGGTGAAGATACGCAGTATTTT. It translates to CASSQERWSGGASGEDTQYF.

The CDR3 here is CASSRENRGYTQYF. The CDR3 nucleotides read TGTGCCAGCAGCAGAGAAAACAGGGGCTATACGCAGTATTTT. V gene TRBV7-2 combines with J gene TRBJ2-3, with 7 bases aligning to TRBD1. The germline V gene encodes CDR1 SGHTA and CDR2 FQGNSA. There are 14 residues in the CDR3. Trimming took 5 bases from V and 7 from J; bases not matched to a gene: 9. Combining the CDR3 with reference TRBV7-2 and TRBJ2-3 gives the whole variable domain GAGVSQSPSNKVTEKGKDVELRCDPISGHTALYWYRQSLGQGLEFLIYFQGNSAPDKSGLPSDRFSAERTGGSVSTLTIQRTQQEDSAVYLCASSRENRGYTQYFGPGTRLTVL.

This clone has more than one count but fewer than ten. This chain links TRBV6-1 with TRBJ2-4; 7 bases map to TRBD2. V was clipped by 2 bases and J by 1 base; unmatched bases: 5. The CDR3 has 16 residues. CDR1 is MNHNS and CDR2 is SASEGT in the germline V gene. The CDR3 nucleotides read TGTGCCAGCAGTGAAATCACTAGCGAGGCCAAAAACATTCAGTACTTC. Translation gives CASSEITSEAKNIQYF.

There are a few counts of this clone. V usage is TRBV27 and J usage is TRBJ1-6, with TRBD1 identical over 7 bases. This CDR3 spans 16 amino acids. V shed 6 bases and J 5 bases; nucleotides not matched to a gene: 10. Germline values: CDR1 MNHEY, CDR2 SMNVEV (reference sequence). This CDR3 reads CASSRQGVGDNSPLHF. CDR3 bases: TGTGCCAGCAGCCGACAGGGTGTTGGGGATAATTCACCCCTCCACTTT.

This rearrangement joins TRBV12-3 or TRBV12-4 to TRBJ1-1; D ambiguous. V gave up 4 bases and J gave up 1 base, with 7 bases separating them. The CDR3 sequence is 13 residues long. This CDR3 is CASSSQENTEAFF. The CDR3 DNA reads TGTGCCAGCAGTTCCCAGGAGAACACTGAAGCTTTCTTT.

The chain recombines TRBV2 with TRBJ1-1, with D hard to call. V was clipped by 2 bases and J by 6 bases, with 16 bases between them. The length of the CDR3 is 15 residues. The germline V gene has CDR1 SNHLY and CDR2 FYNNEI. The CDR3 nucleotides are TGTGCCAGCAGTGAATACCAGGTACCGCGCCCTGAAGCTTTCTTT. Residues: CASSEYQVPRPEAFF.

The chain is built from TRBV7-9 and TRBJ1-1, with no clear D. The length of the CDR3 is 15 residues. Deletions cut 2 bases from V and 4 bases from J, with 14 bases between. Germline CDR1 and CDR2: SEHNR and FQNEAQ (reference sequence). CDR3 in DNA: TGTGCCAGCAGCTTACAAGCGGACTTAGGCACTGAAGCTTTCTTT. It specifies CASSLQADLGTEAFF.

The V and J genes are TRBV10-3 and TRBJ1-1, with 7 bases matching TRBD1. CDR3 size: 13 residues. The junction had 9 bases not matched to a gene; V was cut back by 4 bases and J by 10 bases. Germline loops: CDR1 ENHRY, CDR2 SYGVKD. The CDR3 protein is CAISGETGLVAFF. CDR3 bases: TGTGCCATCAGTGGTGAGACAGGGTTGGTAGCTTTCTTT.

The chain recombines TRBV11-2 with TRBJ2-7; D may be TRBD1 (5 bases). Germline V gives CDR1 SGHAT, CDR2 FQNNGV. V was cut by 1 base and J by 4 bases, with 14 bases left in between. This CDR3 is 15 amino acids long. The CDR3 DNA reads as TGTGCCAGCAGCTTAGTCCGAGCAGGGATATACGAGCAGTACTTC. It codes for CASSLVRAGIYEQYF.

The chain is built from TRBV2 and TRBJ1-5; D gene ambiguous. Trimming stripped 8 bases from V and 3 bases from J, with 8 bases between. The germline gives CDR1 SNHLY, CDR2 FYNNEI. The CDR3 covers 12 residues. CDR3 amino acids: CASGRFNQPQHF. The CDR3 nucleotides read TGTGCCAGCGGGCGATTCAATCAGCCCCAGCATTTT. Drawing the rest from reference TRBV2 and TRBJ1-5, the complete variable domain is EPEVTQTPSHQVTQMGQEVILRCVPISNHLYFYWYRQILGQKVEFLVSFYNNEISEKSEIFDDQFSVERPDGSNFTLKIRSTKLEDSAMYFCASGRFNQPQHFGDGTRLSIL.

The V call is TRBV12-3 or TRBV12-4, the J call TRBJ1-1; D is perhaps TRBD1 (6 bases). CDR3 length equals 13 residues. Trimming removed 7 bases from V and 0 bases from J, with 9 bases in between. The CDR3 DNA reads as TGTGCCAGCACAGGGGTTATGAACACTGAAGCTTTCTTT. Translation gives CASTGVMNTEAFF.

The table lists this clone with a count of one. The chain employs TRBV28 and TRBJ2-2; no reliable D call. Trimming cost V 4 bases and J 0 bases, with 3 bases left between them. This CDR3 has 13 residues. Germline V lookup: CDR1 MDHEN, CDR2 SYDVKM. The CDR3 loop reads CASSSPNTGELFF. The CDR3 coding sequence is TGTGCCAGCAGTTCTCCGAACACCGGGGAGCTGTTTTTT.

The chain combines TRBV12-3 or TRBV12-4 with TRBJ1-1; D call uncertain. V lost 6 bases, J lost 4 bases, and 12 bases lay in between. The length of the CDR3 is 13 residues. The CDR3 protein is CASSPEEGTEAFF. The CDR3 bases are TGTGCCAGCAGCCCAGAAGAGGGCACTGAAGCTTTCTTT.

The chain employs TRBV2 and TRBJ2-3; the D is unclear. The V gene's germline CDR1 is SNHLY and CDR2 FYNNEI. CDR3 length: 11 residues. Trimming shortened V by 7 bases and J by 4 bases, and 6 bases separated the two germline ends. CDR3 in DNA: TGTGCCAGCAATAGCCCAGATACGCAGTATTTT. Encoded protein: CASNSPDTQYF.

The rearrangement uses TRBV10-3 and TRBJ1-1; 8 nucleotides match TRBD1. V lost 4 bases, J lost 8 bases, and 6 bases stayed unmatched. The CDR3 is 13 amino acids. Germline loops: CDR1 ENHRY, CDR2 SYGVKD. The CDR3 here is CAISGNRDREAFF. CDR3 nucleotide sequence: TGTGCCATCAGTGGGAACCGGGACAGGGAAGCTTTCTTT.

DNA for the CDR3: TGTGCCAGCAAAGGACGCGGGGGGCCTTCGGGGGGAACCCTCCACTTT. The encoded protein is CASKGRGGPSGGTLHF. The chain employs TRBV27 and TRBJ1-6, with D maybe TRBD1 (6 bases). Trimming stripped 7 bases from V and 14 bases from J, with 27 bases between. This CDR3 comprises 16 residues. Germline assignment: CDR1 MNHEY and CDR2 SMNVEV (reference sequence).